The 5 T cell receptor beta chains reported below all come from one sample, sequenced in a study of T cell repertoires in cytomegalovirus infection. No antigen has been identified for these receptors. TCRdb re-called the reads through MiXCR, storing one row per CDR3 protein. The sample yields 110,000 to 150,000 distinct CDR3 sequences, 30% to 40% seen once. The material sequenced was CD8+ T cells from cultured PBMCs, taken from culture after CMV antigen stimulation. The source is a human donor in good health (CMV status not recorded). Some clones in this sample may be carry-over from other donors' samples.

The J gene is TRBJ1-5, the V gene TRBV7-8; D uncertain. Per the germline V gene, CDR1 is SGHVS and CDR2 is FQNEAQ. The CDR3 is 15 residues long. Between the trimmed V and J ends, which lost 1 base and 4 bases, there was a span of 11 bases. Here the CDR3 reads CASSLVRSGNQPQHF. CDR3 DNA: TGTGCCAGCAGCTTAGTGAGGTCAGGAAATCAGCCCCAGCATTTT.

This chain joins TRBV20-1 and TRBJ2-3; either TRBD1 or TRBD2 may supply D (5 bases each). Germline V gene sequence: CDR1 DFQATT, CDR2 SNEGSKA (reference sequence). CDR3 length: 15 residues. The V gene lost 0 bases and the J gene lost 6 bases, with 16 bases spanning the gap. The CDR3 protein is CSARDRDRPRDTQYF. CDR3 nucleotide sequence: TGCAGTGCTAGAGATCGGGACCGCCCCCGCGATACGCAGTATTTT.

The rearrangement joins TRBV27 to TRBJ2-7; 7 bases match TRBD1. The CDR3 contains 13 residues. CDR1 and CDR2 from the germline V gene are MNHEY and SMNVEV (reference sequence). The junction had 2 bases not matched to a gene; V was cut back by 0 bases and J by 6 bases. CDR3 DNA: TGTGCCAGCAGTTTATCAGGGACAGTCGAGCAGTACTTC. It is translated as CASSLSGTVEQYF.

In its sample, this clonotype was seen many times. Since the CDR3 does not end with the conserved phenylalanine or tryptophan, this likely comes from a read error. Because the CDR3's place on the DNA is in doubt, the DNA is left out and the CDR3 is given as listed by TCRdb. The gene calls are TRBV7-9 and TRBJ2-1; TRBD1 is taken as the D call from the table, unchecked against the DNA. The CDR3 region is 10 residues in length, termini included. Germline CDR1 SEHNR, CDR2 FQNEAQ (reference sequence). CDR3 sequence: CASSPGSAIS.

V and J are TRBV29-1 and TRBJ2-1, with 9 positions matching TRBD2. The CDR3 covers 19 residues. Germline V gene sequence: CDR1 SQVTM, CDR2 ANQGSEA. With V trimmed by 3 bases and J by 0 bases, 15 bases remained unmatched. The CDR3 sequence is CSVDVWVASGNSSYNEQFF. The CDR3 DNA is TGCAGCGTTGACGTTTGGGTGGCTAGCGGGAACAGCTCCTACAATGAGCAGTTCTTC.